The following is a T cell receptor (beta chain) sequence with its context. The data are from a study of patients and donors after allogeneic stem cell transplantation. TCRdb re-called the RT-PCR reads with MiXCR, one entry per CDR3 protein. The profile shows around 170,000 distinct CDR3 sequences, 24% of them singletons. V shed 4 bases and J shed 4 bases, with 10 bases lying between them. The CDR3 length is 13 residues. Germline V CDR1 and CDR2: MNHEY, SVGAGI. The receptor's source is a human donor who was either an allogeneic HSCT recipient or a stem cell or donor lymphocyte infusion donor (not recorded which). It is not recorded whose cells these are; they may come from a transplant donor. The sequencing sample was made of blood, either unsorted or a sorted T cell fraction (not recorded which). The rearrangement links TRBV6-5 to TRBJ1-1; D gene unclear. CDR3 protein: CASSSRTATEAFF. DNA of the CDR3: TGTGCCAGCAGTTCCCGGACGGCCACTGAAGCTTTCTTT.